The rows below give T cell receptor beta chains drawn from one sample of a study of T cells in Graves' hyperthyroidism and ophthalmopathy. TCRdb used MiXCR to reprocess the multiplex PCR reads, holding one entry per CDR3 protein. The profile shows 340,000 or so distinct CDR3 sequences, around 23% of them singletons. The sequencing input was blood. These receptors were taken from a woman aged 50 to 60 with Graves' hyperthyroidism. The CDR3 runs from the conserved cysteine through the conserved F or W. Each record gives: J gene, V gene, D gene, clone size, CDR3 DNA, CDR3 protein. A D gene is named only where the DNA matches it firmly. Some rows have no size entry. The others give once, few or many, or a class for an expanded clone.

TRBJ2-3,TRBV7-8,.,many,TGTGCCAGCAGCTCTAAATGGGGGGCGGGAACTACAGATACGCAGTATTTT,CASSSKWGAGTTDTQYF
TRBJ1-2,TRBV2,.,.,TGTGCCAGCATTCGATCTCCCCCGGGGGCGCGAACCTACTATGGCTACACCTTC,CASIRSPPGARTYYGYTF
TRBJ2-1,TRBV7-3,.,many,TGTGCCAGCAGCTTAGCGGGACGGTCTAGCTCCTACAATGAGCAGTTCTTC,CASSLAGRSSSYNEQFF
TRBJ2-7,TRBV6-1,TRBD1,many,TGTGCCAGCAGTTTTGGGACAGGGGCCTACGAGCAGTACTTC,CASSFGTGAYEQYF
TRBJ1-1,TRBV12-3/TRBV12-4,.,many,TGTGCCAGCAGACAACAAGTGAACACTGAAGCTTTCTTT,CASRQQVNTEAFF
TRBJ2-3,TRBV10-3,.,many,TGTGCCACCCGGGCATTGATAGCAGATACGCAGTATTTT,CATRALIADTQYF
TRBJ2-1,TRBV10-1,.,few,TGCGCCAGCAGTGGTGTCGACAATGAGCAGTTCTTC,CASSGVDNEQFF
TRBJ2-2,TRBV7-9,.,.,TGTGCCAGCAACCTAGCAGTGGACACCGGGGAGCTGTTTTTT,CASNLAVDTGELFF
TRBJ1-2,TRBV7-2,.,few,TGTGCCAGCAGCCCTTATGGAAACTATGGCTACACCTTC,CASSPYGNYGYTF
TRBJ2-1,TRBV24-1,TRBD1,.,TGTGCCACCAGTGATTACGGACAGGGTGGAAATGAGCAGTTCTTC,CATSDYGQGGNEQFF
TRBJ1-2,TRBV7-8,.,many,TGTGCCAGCAGCTTATCCGGAGTTGGCTATGGCTACACCTTC,CASSLSGVGYGYTF
TRBJ2-5,TRBV7-6,.,many,TGTGCCAGCAACAAAGGAGGACGAGAGACCCAGTACTTC,CASNKGGRETQYF
TRBJ2-1,TRBV20-1,TRBD2,many,TGCAGTGTTCCCCCGGGACTAGCGGGGGGTCGGCTGTTCTTC,CSVPPGLAGGRLFF
TRBJ2-3,TRBV29-1,TRBD1,.,TGCAGCGTCTGGGGGGGACAGGGCAAACGTAGCACAGATACGCAGTATTTT,CSVWGGQGKRSTDTQYF
TRBJ2-4,TRBV12-3/TRBV12-4,.,many,TGTGCCAGCAGTTTCGACCAGGTCATTCAGTACTTC,CASSFDQVIQYF
TRBJ1-1,TRBV10-3,.,many,TGTGCCATCAGTCGATCGAACACTGAAGCTTTCTTT,CAISRSNTEAFF
TRBJ2-2,TRBV30,TRBD1,.,TGTGCCTGGAGGAGGGGGCCCGGGGAGCTGTTTTTT,CAWRRGPGELFF
TRBJ2-3,TRBV20-1,.,many,TGCAGTGCTAAGAATCCCGGCTATGCGACGAGTTCCACAGATACGCAGTATTTT,CSAKNPGYATSSTDTQYF
TRBJ1-5,TRBV2,.,many,TGTGCCAGCAGTGAATGGGGGAACAATCAGCCCCAGCATTTT,CASSEWGNNQPQHF
TRBJ1-1,TRBV7-3,TRBD1,many,TGTGCCAGCAGCCGCAGGGGGGGAAACACTGAAGCTTTCTTT,CASSRRGGNTEAFF
TRBJ1-2,TRBV18,.,many,TGTGCCAGCTCACCATCTGGGGAGAACTATGGCTACACCTTC,CASSPSGENYGYTF
TRBJ1-2,TRBV20-1,.,.,TGCAGTGCTAGGGGACAAAACTATGGCTACACCTTC,CSARGQNYGYTF
TRBJ1-1,TRBV30,.,many,TGTGCCTGGACGGCTTGGAACACTGAAGCTTTCTTT,CAWTAWNTEAFF
TRBJ2-1,TRBV24-1,.,.,TGTGCCACCAGTGATTTTGGACGGGACTCCTACAATGAGCAGTTCTTC,CATSDFGRDSYNEQFF
TRBJ1-5,TRBV27,.,many,TGTGCCAGCAGTTTACTTTCGGGGAGAAATCAGCCCCAGCATTTT,CASSLLSGRNQPQHF
TRBJ1-2,TRBV6-1,.,many,TGTGCCAGCAGTGAAGTAAGCACCGCTAACTATGGCTACACCTTC,CASSEVSTANYGYTF
TRBJ2-1,TRBV7-9,.,many,TGTGCCAGCAGCTCAAAACCGGTGGAGCAGTTCTTC,CASSSKPVEQFF
TRBJ1-1,TRBV6-6,.,many,TGTGCCAGCAGTTACTCGGGGACTTCCACTGAAGCTTTCTTT,CASSYSGTSTEAFF
TRBJ2-6,TRBV5-1,.,.,TGCGCCAGCAGCAGACTCCAGGGCTCTGGGGCCAACGTCCTGACTTTC,CASSRLQGSGANVLTF
TRBJ1-2,TRBV29-1,.,.,TGCAGCGTTGGGGGAGGAGGTTATGGCTACACCTTC,CSVGGGGYGYTF
TRBJ1-3,TRBV6-1,.,many,TGTGCCAGCAGTGAAGCGCCTGACAGGTCTGGAAACACCATATATTTT,CASSEAPDRSGNTIYF
TRBJ1-4,TRBV3-1,.,many,TGTGCCAGCAGCCAAGTGGGGGCAGGGACTGAAAAACTGTTTTTT,CASSQVGAGTEKLFF
TRBJ2-1,TRBV7-3,TRBD2,few,TGTGCCAGCAGTTCCGGACTAGGCGGCAATGAGCAGTTCTTC,CASSSGLGGNEQFF
TRBJ2-5,TRBV5-1,TRBD1,.,TGCGCCAGCAGCTTGGGTTCAGGGGGACCCCAACAGACCCAGTACTTC,CASSLGSGGPQQTQYF
TRBJ2-3,TRBV5-1,.,many,TGCGCCAGCAGCAGGCCCAGGGGGGAGTTAATAACAGATACGCAGTATTTT,CASSRPRGELITDTQYF
TRBJ2-1,TRBV5-6,.,many,TGTGCCAGCAGCTTGGAACGGGGTGGGTCCTACAATGAGCAGTTCTTC,CASSLERGGSYNEQFF
TRBJ2-3,TRBV24-1,.,.,TGTGCCACCAGTGATTTCGGGGCTCGGGGCACAGATACGCAGTATTTT,CATSDFGARGTDTQYF
TRBJ2-3,TRBV11-1,.,many,TGTGCCAGCAGCTTAGTAGACCAATTGGATACGCAGTATTTT,CASSLVDQLDTQYF
TRBJ1-1,TRBV6-1,.,many,TGTGCCAGCATTCCCCAAATCCGGGGTGGGAACACTGAAGCTTTCTTT,CASIPQIRGGNTEAFF
TRBJ2-3,TRBV3-1,.,.,TGTGCCAGCAGCCAAGATTCCCCTACCACAGATACGCAGTATTTT,CASSQDSPTTDTQYF